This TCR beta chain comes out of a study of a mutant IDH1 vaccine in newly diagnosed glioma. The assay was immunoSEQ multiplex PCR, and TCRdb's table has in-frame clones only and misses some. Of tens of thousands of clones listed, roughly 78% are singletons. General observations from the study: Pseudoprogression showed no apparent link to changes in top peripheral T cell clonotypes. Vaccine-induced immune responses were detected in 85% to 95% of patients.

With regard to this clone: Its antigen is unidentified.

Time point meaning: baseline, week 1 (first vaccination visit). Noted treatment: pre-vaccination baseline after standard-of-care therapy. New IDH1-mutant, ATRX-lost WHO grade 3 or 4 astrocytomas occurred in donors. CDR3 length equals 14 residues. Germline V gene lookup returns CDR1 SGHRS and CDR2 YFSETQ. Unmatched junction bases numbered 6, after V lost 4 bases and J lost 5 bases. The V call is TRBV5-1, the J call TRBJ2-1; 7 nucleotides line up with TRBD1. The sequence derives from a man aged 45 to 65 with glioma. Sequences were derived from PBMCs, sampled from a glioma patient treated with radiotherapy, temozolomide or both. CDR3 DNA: TGCGCCAGCAGCCCTGCCACAGGGGACAATGAGCAGTTCTTC. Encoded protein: CASSPATGDNEQFF.